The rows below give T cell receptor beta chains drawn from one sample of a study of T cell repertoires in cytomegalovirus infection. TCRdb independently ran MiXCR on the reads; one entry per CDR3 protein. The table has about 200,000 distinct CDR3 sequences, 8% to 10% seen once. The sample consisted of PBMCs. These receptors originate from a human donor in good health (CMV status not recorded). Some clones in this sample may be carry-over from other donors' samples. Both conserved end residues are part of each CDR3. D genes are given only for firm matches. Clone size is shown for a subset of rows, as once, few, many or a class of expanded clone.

cdr3_nt: TGCGCCAGCAGCTTGAGGCAGAATACCTACGAGCAGTACTTC
cdr3_aa: CASSLRQNTYEQYF
v_call: TRBV5-1
j_call: TRBJ2-7
clone_size: .
d_call: .

cdr3_nt: TGTGCCAGCAGCCAAAGGGGACAGGGGGCCAAAAACATTCAGTACTTC
cdr3_aa: CASSQRGQGAKNIQYF
v_call: TRBV14
j_call: TRBJ2-4
clone_size: .
d_call: TRBD1

cdr3_nt: TGTGCCAGCAGCGCGGCAGGGGTAGGATCACCCCTCCACTTT
cdr3_aa: CASSAAGVGSPLHF
v_call: TRBV9
j_call: TRBJ1-6
clone_size: .
d_call: .

cdr3_nt: TGTGCCAGCAGCTTAGGCTCAGTCTATGGCTACACCTTC
cdr3_aa: CASSLGSVYGYTF
v_call: TRBV7-2
j_call: TRBJ1-2
clone_size: many
d_call: .

cdr3_nt: TGTGCCAGCAGCTTAGAGTCAGAGTCAACGCAGTATTTT
cdr3_aa: CASSLESESTQYF
v_call: TRBV7-8
j_call: TRBJ2-3
clone_size: many
d_call: .

cdr3_nt: TGTGCCAGCAGTTTTTCTAGCGGGGGGGCGGTATCTGAGCAGTTCTTC
cdr3_aa: CASSFSSGGAVSEQFF
v_call: TRBV27
j_call: TRBJ2-1
clone_size: few
d_call: TRBD2

cdr3_nt: TGTGCCAGCAGCGACCTTAGCGGGGGAGTCACAGATACGCAGTATTTT
cdr3_aa: CASSDLSGGVTDTQYF
v_call: TRBV14
j_call: TRBJ2-3
clone_size: .
d_call: TRBD2

cdr3_nt: TGTGCCAGCAGTTACCCTCACGGAGCGGGAAACAGTAAAGCTTTCTTT
cdr3_aa: CASSYPHGAGNSKAFF
v_call: TRBV6-5
j_call: TRBJ1-1
clone_size: .
d_call: .

cdr3_nt: TGTGCCAGCAGCCCCGACTGGAACACTGAAGCTTTCTTT
cdr3_aa: CASSPDWNTEAFF
v_call: TRBV7-8
j_call: TRBJ1-1
clone_size: many
d_call: .

cdr3_nt: TGTGCCAGCAGCCCGGGGGGGGTGGTGCAGTACTTC
cdr3_aa: CASSPGGVVQYF
v_call: TRBV7-2
j_call: TRBJ2-7
clone_size: many
d_call: TRBD2

cdr3_nt: TGTGCCAGCTGGGACGGCGGGCCAGATACGCAGTATTTT
cdr3_aa: CASWDGGPDTQYF
v_call: TRBV6-1
j_call: TRBJ2-3
clone_size: many
d_call: .

cdr3_nt: TGTGCCAGCAGCTCCCTGAGCAGCTTGGGCGAGCAGTACTTC
cdr3_aa: CASSSLSSLGEQYF
v_call: TRBV7-2
j_call: TRBJ2-7
clone_size: many
d_call: .

cdr3_nt: TGTGCCAGCAGCTCTAGACTTAGAAGCGCCTACAATGAGCAGTTCTTC
cdr3_aa: CASSSRLRSAYNEQFF
v_call: TRBV5-6
j_call: TRBJ2-1
clone_size: many
d_call: .

cdr3_nt: TGCAGCGTGGACCGAACGGGGACTGAAGCTTTCTTT
cdr3_aa: CSVDRTGTEAFF
v_call: TRBV29-1
j_call: TRBJ1-1
clone_size: many
d_call: .

cdr3_nt: TGTGCCAGCAGTCGTAGCTCCTACGAGCAGTACTTC
cdr3_aa: CASSRSSYEQYF
v_call: TRBV7-8
j_call: TRBJ2-7
clone_size: many
d_call: .

cdr3_nt: TGTGCCAGCAGCTTGCCAGTGGTCTTTCAAGAGACCCAGTACTTC
cdr3_aa: CASSLPVVFQETQYF
v_call: TRBV7-9
j_call: TRBJ2-5
clone_size: many
d_call: .

cdr3_nt: TGTGCCAGCAGCTCCGCAGGGGGGGTCACCGGGGAGCTGTTTTTT
cdr3_aa: CASSSAGGVTGELFF
v_call: TRBV7-2
j_call: TRBJ2-2
clone_size: .
d_call: .

cdr3_nt: TGTGCCAGCACCCCATTAGGGGGGAACTATGGCTACACCTTC
cdr3_aa: CASTPLGGNYGYTF
v_call: TRBV6-1
j_call: TRBJ1-2
clone_size: many
d_call: .

cdr3_nt: TGTGCCAGCAGCCCTCAAATCTCCGGGACAGGAAACTATGGCTACACCTTC
cdr3_aa: CASSPQISGTGNYGYTF
v_call: TRBV11-2
j_call: TRBJ1-2
clone_size: many
d_call: TRBD1

cdr3_nt: TGTGCCAGCAGCTTAGGCCCTTTGGCAACGGGGGAGACCCAGTACTTC
cdr3_aa: CASSLGPLATGETQYF
v_call: TRBV7-2
j_call: TRBJ2-5
clone_size: many
d_call: .

cdr3_nt: TGTGCCAGCAGCTCTGGCAGGGGGCGAGATAATTCACCCCTCCACTTT
cdr3_aa: CASSSGRGRDNSPLHF
v_call: TRBV5-6
j_call: TRBJ1-6
clone_size: many
d_call: TRBD1

cdr3_nt: TGTGCCAGCAGCCGTACCGGGATCACAGATACGCAGTATTTT
cdr3_aa: CASSRTGITDTQYF
v_call: TRBV7-6
j_call: TRBJ2-3
clone_size: many
d_call: .

cdr3_nt: TGTGCCAGCAGCTTAGTATGGGCAGATACGCAGTATTTT
cdr3_aa: CASSLVWADTQYF
v_call: TRBV7-2
j_call: TRBJ2-3
clone_size: many
d_call: .

cdr3_nt: TGTGCCAGCAGCTTAGGTCAGGGCAGGATGCAGCCCCAGCATTTT
cdr3_aa: CASSLGQGRMQPQHF
v_call: TRBV7-6
j_call: TRBJ1-5
clone_size: many
d_call: .

cdr3_nt: TGTGCCAGCAGCCAAGGGCGCCCCCGACTTGGGTCCCAGCATTTT
cdr3_aa: CASSQGRPRLGSQHF
v_call: TRBV3-1
j_call: TRBJ1-5
clone_size: .
d_call: .